The 32 T cell receptor beta chains presented below share a single source sample, sequenced in a study of memory CD8 T cells in hepatitis C reinfection. Time point here: pre-reinfection, 55 to 20 weeks before reinfection detection. TCR sequencing was done directly ex vivo on sorted cells, without expansion in vitro. Sequencing used immunoSEQ multiplex PCR; TCRdb keeps in-frame clones, though not all of them. The sample gives over 50,000 clones, roughly 89% of which show up once; approximately 1% is in the top ten. Sequenced: naive CD8+ T cells sorted from blood. These receptors all come from a man between 18 and 29 years old with hepatitis C virus infection.

This clone was detected a few times. The chain is built from TRBV19 and TRBJ2-2; D remains unclear. This CDR3 has 13 residues. From germline, CDR1 is LNHDA and CDR2 SQIVND (reference sequence). V lost 2 bases, J lost 5 bases, and 6 bases lay in between. The CDR3 nucleotides are TGTGCCAGTAGTATATCAGTGACCGGGGAGCTGTTTTTT. It is translated as CASSISVTGELFF.

The rearrangement uses TRBV2 and TRBJ2-1, with D perhaps matching TRBD2 (5 bases). Germline-derived CDR1 and CDR2 are SNHLY and FYNNEI. The CDR3 totals 16 residues. V was shortened by 5 bases and J by 0 bases, with 14 bases between the two germline ends. The DNA for the CDR3 is TGTGCCAGCAGTACGAGGACGGGGAACTCCTACAATGAGCAGTTCTTC. Amino acid sequence: CASSTRTGNSYNEQFF.

This clone has only one observation. The chain employs TRBV18 and TRBJ1-5; D remains unclear. This CDR3 is 16 amino acids long. The V gene's germline CDR1 is KGHSH and CDR2 LQKENI. Trimming shortened V by 1 base and J by 0 bases, and 10 bases separated the two germline ends. CDR3 residues: CASSPQGGNSNQPQHF. The CDR3, as DNA: TGTGCCAGCTCACCACAGGGCGGGAATAGCAATCAGCCCCAGCATTTT.

The J gene is TRBJ2-7, the V gene TRBV12-1; the table calls TRBD1, which could not be checked here. TRBV12-1 is marked as a pseudogene. This CDR3 region has 18 residues. In nucleotides, the CDR3 is TGTGCCAGCAGCCCCCGGCGGACAGGGTATAAGAGTGGCTACGAGCAGTACGTC. Translated, it gives CASSPRRTGYKSGYEQYV.

J is TRBJ2-7 and V is TRBV18; D may be TRBD1 (6 bases). V gave up 0 bases and J gave up 5 bases, with 11 bases separating them. In germline, CDR1 is KGHSH, CDR2 LQKENI. The CDR3 contains 14 residues. CDR3 residues: CASSPPVGAHEQYF. Here the CDR3 DNA reads TGTGCCAGCTCACCACCGGTGGGGGCCCACGAGCAGTACTTC.

The genes are TRBV5-1 and TRBJ2-5; tentative D call: TRBD2 (6 bases). The V and J ends lost 3 bases and 1 base respectively, with 16 bases between them. The CDR3 is made up of 16 amino acids. The germline CDR1 and CDR2 sequences are SGHRS and YFSETQ. The CDR3 loop is CASSSITGLGQETQYF. Written as DNA, the CDR3 is TGCGCCAGCAGCTCAATCACGGGACTGGGCCAAGAGACCCAGTACTTC.

The chain links TRBV29-1 to TRBJ2-7; 7 bases are shared with TRBD2. Germline CDR1 is SQVTM and CDR2 is ANQGSEA. The CDR3 is 13 amino acids. V shed 4 bases and J 0 bases; nucleotides not matched to a gene: 3. CDR3: CSVGASGSYEQYF. CDR3 in DNA: TGCAGCGTTGGGGCTAGCGGCTCCTACGAGCAGTACTTC.

The chain carries TRBV27 and TRBJ1-1; 8 bases match TRBD1. Looked up from germline, CDR1 is MNHEY and CDR2 is SMNVEV (reference sequence). The J segment lost 2 bases and the V segment lost 4 bases, leaving 3 bases of the junction unmatched. The CDR3 is 14 amino acids. In DNA, the CDR3 is TGTGCCAGCAGTTCAGGACAGGGTAACACTGAAGCTTTCTTT. Translated, it gives CASSSGQGNTEAFF.

A remark on this clone: Other DNA sequences in the same sample also yield this CDR3. CDR3 nucleotides: TGTGCCAGCAGTTCCTCCCCGGGGACATCCTACGAGCAGTACTTC. Translated: CASSSSPGTSYEQYF. The chain is built from TRBV13 and TRBJ2-7, with D possibly TRBD1 on 6 matching bases. V lost 6 bases to trimming and J lost 1 base, with 16 bases between them. This CDR3 region has 15 residues. Germline CDR1 is PRHDT and CDR2 is FYEKMQ (reference sequence).

The rearrangement joins TRBV11-2 to TRBJ1-4; D is uncertain. V was shortened by 4 bases and J by 8 bases, with 8 bases between the two germline ends. There are 12 residues in the CDR3. Germline CDR1 SGHAT, CDR2 FQNNGV. CDR3: CASSSSWEKLFF. CDR3 coding DNA: TGTGCCAGCAGCTCGAGCTGGGAAAAACTGTTTTTT. The entire variable domain, with the rest obtained from reference TRBV11-2 and TRBJ1-4, is as follows: EAGVAQSPRYKIIEKRQSVAFWCNPISGHATLYWYQQILGQGPKLLIQFQNNGVVDDSQLPKDRFSAERLKGVDSTLKIQPAKLEDSAVYLCASSSSWEKLFFGSGTQLSVL.

The chain is built from TRBV27 and TRBJ2-7; a weak D match, TRBD2 (6 bases). The CDR3 extends over 14 amino acids. V dropped 5 bases and J dropped 0 bases, with 11 bases sitting between them. Germline CDR1 MNHEY, CDR2 SMNVEV (reference sequence). The CDR3 nucleotides are TGTGCCAGCAGTATTAGCGGATCCTCCTACGAGCAGTACTTC. It specifies CASSISGSSYEQYF.

The chain joins TRBV5-1 to TRBJ2-1, with 8 bases aligning to TRBD2. Germline loops: CDR1 SGHRS, CDR2 YFSETQ. V lost 4 bases to trimming and J lost 8 bases; unmatched junction nucleotides: 14. The CDR3 totals 16 residues. The CDR3 sequence is CASSPFGGVPGDEQFF. The CDR3 DNA follows: TGCGCCAGCAGCCCTTTCGGGGGGGTCCCGGGCGATGAGCAGTTCTTC.

The gene calls are TRBV7-9 and TRBJ2-5, with 10 bases fitting TRBD1. The CDR3 spans 15 residues. V lost 5 bases, J lost 5 bases, and 8 bases stayed unmatched. CDR1 and CDR2 from the germline V gene are SEHNR and FQNEAQ (reference sequence). The CDR3 sequence is CASSPSDRGPETQYF. In DNA, the CDR3 is TGTGCCAGCAGCCCTTCTGACAGGGGGCCGGAGACCCAGTACTTC.

Only one count was recorded for this clone. This sequence joins TRBV4-1 and TRBJ1-1; a possible D gene is TRBD1 (5 bases). Per germline, CDR1 MGHRA and CDR2 YSYEKL. V lost 6 bases and J lost 6, with 17 bases in between. The CDR3 is 14 amino acids. CDR3 sequence: CASSPLGKGPEAFF. The CDR3 nucleotides are TGCGCCAGCAGTCCACTTGGGAAGGGGCCTGAAGCTTTCTTT.

This chain links TRBV7-9 with TRBJ2-7; TRBD1 is a possible D gene (5 bases). The CDR3 covers 14 residues. Trimming left V 2 bases short and J 6 bases short, with 14 bases between. Germline CDR1 is SEHNR and CDR2 is FQNEAQ (reference sequence). In DNA, the CDR3 is TGTGCCAGCAGCTTATACTCAGGGTCTGGCGAGCAGTACTTC. It translates to CASSLYSGSGEQYF.

The genes are TRBV6-5 and TRBJ2-7; a possible D gene is TRBD2 (6 bases). CDR1 is MNHEY, CDR2 SVGAGI, per germline. V lost 0 bases and J 5 bases, leaving 14 bases between the germline ends. The CDR3 runs 15 residues. CDR3 nucleotide sequence: TGTGCCAGCAGTTACTCTGTCGGGAGTGTCGACGAGCAGTACTTC. Amino acid sequence: CASSYSVGSVDEQYF.

This clone was observed a single time. This chain connects TRBV6-5 to TRBJ2-5, with 10 nucleotides matching TRBD1. The ends lost 5 bases at V and 5 bases at J; junction bases unmatched: 5. Germline loops: CDR1 MNHEY, CDR2 SVGAGI. CDR3 length: 14 amino acids. Here the CDR3 DNA reads TGTGCCAGCAGTCGGACAGGGGGATCCGAGACCCAGTACTTC. Its translation is CASSRTGGSETQYF.

The chain joins TRBV6-5 to TRBJ2-1; 10 bases match TRBD2. Losses at the gene ends were 0 bases for V and 7 bases for J; bases not matched to a gene: 3. The CDR3 spans 15 residues. The germline gives CDR1 MNHEY, CDR2 SVGAGI. This CDR3 is CASSYSGLAANEQFF. DNA for the CDR3: TGTGCCAGCAGTTACTCCGGACTAGCGGCAAATGAGCAGTTCTTC.

Comments on this clone: The sample contains more than one DNA sequence encoding this CDR3. This chain joins TRBV20-1 and TRBJ1-1; D uncertain. The CDR3 spans 10 residues. V shed 5 bases and J shed 3 bases, with 4 bases lying between them. Germline V gives CDR1 DFQATT, CDR2 SNEGSKA (reference sequence). The CDR3 coding sequence is TGCAGTGCTCCGGACACTGAAGCTTTCTTT. Protein product: CSAPDTEAFF.

V usage is TRBV7-9 and J usage is TRBJ2-5; 7 bases are shared with TRBD1. The CDR3 has 15 residues. J gave up 5 bases and V 4 bases, and 10 bases lay outside the gene matches. From germline, CDR1 is SEHNR and CDR2 FQNEAQ (reference sequence). This chain's CDR3 is CASSSIQGGLETQYF. In DNA, the CDR3 is TGTGCCAGCAGCTCTATCCAAGGGGGCTTGGAGACCCAGTACTTC.

The sample holds one count of this clone. The chain links TRBV7-2 to TRBJ2-3; 8 bases are a match to TRBD1. The germline gives CDR1 SGHTA, CDR2 FQGNSA. V lost 4 bases to trimming and J lost 3 bases; unmatched junction nucleotides: 6. This CDR3 spans 15 amino acids. This CDR3 is CASSSYRGRTDTQYF. In DNA, the CDR3 is TGTGCCAGCAGCTCGTACAGGGGGAGGACAGATACGCAGTATTTT.

The genes are TRBV27 and TRBJ2-7, with 7 bases aligning to TRBD2. V lost 8 bases to trimming and J lost 3 bases; unmatched junction nucleotides: 4. Per germline, CDR1 MNHEY and CDR2 SMNVEV (reference sequence). The CDR3 extends over 12 amino acids. Here the CDR3 reads CASGLADYEQYF. The CDR3, as DNA: TGTGCCAGCGGTCTAGCGGACTACGAGCAGTACTTC.

The genes are TRBV27 and TRBJ1-5; 8 nucleotides agree with TRBD1. Germline V gives CDR1 MNHEY, CDR2 SMNVEV (reference sequence). Trimming at V came to 6 bases and at J to 2 bases, leaving 3 bases not matched to a gene. The CDR3 covers 14 residues. The CDR3 bases are TGTGCCAGCAGCGGACAGGGTGGCAATCAGCCCCAGCATTTT. Its translation: CASSGQGGNQPQHF.

This clone was counted once. This chain links TRBV11-1 with TRBJ2-3; 8 positions match TRBD2. The ends lost 6 bases at V and 5 bases at J; junction bases unmatched: 4. CDR3 size: 13 residues. Germline assignment: CDR1 SGHAT and CDR2 FQDESV (reference sequence). This chain's CDR3 is CASSSGVVDTQYF. In DNA form, the CDR3 reads TGTGCCAGCAGTAGCGGGGTGGTAGATACGCAGTATTTT. The entire variable domain, with the rest obtained from reference TRBV11-1 and TRBJ2-3, is as follows: EAEVAQSPRYKITEKSQAVAFWCDPISGHATLYWYRQILGQGPELLVQFQDESVVDDSQLPKDRFSAERLKGVDSTLKIQPAELGDSAMYLCASSSGVVDTQYFGPGTRLTVL.

J is TRBJ2-7 and V is TRBV6-6; possible D gene TRBD1, 6 bases. V dropped 2 bases and J dropped 2 bases, with 16 bases sitting between them. The length of the CDR3 is 16 residues. Germline V lookup: CDR1 MNHNY, CDR2 SVGAGI (reference sequence). The CDR3, as DNA: TGTGCCAGCAGTTACGGCCAGGACAGTCCTACCTACGAGCAGTACTTC. This gives the protein CASSYGQDSPTYEQYF.

V is TRBV9 and J is TRBJ2-2; 7 bases fit TRBD1. CDR3 length equals 17 residues. CDR1 and CDR2 (germline): SGDLS, YYNGEE. V was pared by 3 bases and J by 5 bases, with 13 bases of the junction left unmatched. CDR3 region: CASSEDRNLYQTGELFF. DNA of the CDR3: TGTGCCAGCAGCGAGGACAGGAACCTCTACCAGACCGGGGAGCTGTTTTTT. Based on the CDR3 plus reference TRBV9 and TRBJ2-2, the full variable domain is DSGVTQTPKHLITATGQRVTLRCSPRSGDLSVYWYQQSLDQGLQFLIQYYNGEERAKGNILERFSAQQFPDLHSELNLSSLELGDSALYFCASSEDRNLYQTGELFFGEGSRLTVL.

The chain joins TRBV4-1 to TRBJ2-2, with a weak D call TRBD1 (6 bases). CDR1 and CDR2 from the germline V gene are MGHRA and YSYEKL. The CDR3 has 15 residues. Trimming left V 0 bases short and J 1 base short, with 6 bases between. DNA for the CDR3: TGCGCCAGCAGCCAAGAGGGACAGAACACCGGGGAGCTGTTTTTT. Residues: CASSQEGQNTGELFF.

This rearrangement joins TRBV11-2 to TRBJ1-1; 12 bases map to TRBD1. The CDR3 is 19 amino acids. The germline gives CDR1 SGHAT, CDR2 FQNNGV. The V gene end was trimmed by 4 bases and the J gene end by 3 bases; junction bases not matched to a gene: 15. The CDR3 DNA reads TGTGCCAGCAGCTCTCCAACCGGGACAGGGGGCGCAGGGGACACTGAAGCTTTCTTT. The encoded protein is CASSSPTGTGGAGDTEAFF.

Comment on this clone: One end of the junction varies from germline; a read error may be responsible. The chain links TRBV5-5 to TRBJ2-1; 8 positions agree with TRBD2. The CDR3 has 14 residues. Germline CDR1 and CDR2: SGHKS and YYEKEE (reference sequence). CDR3 protein: CACREGLVYIEQFF. The CDR3 nucleotides are TGTGCCTGCCGGGAGGGCCTAGTCTACATTGAGCAGTTCTTC. The full variable domain, with the rest looked up from reference TRBV5-5 and TRBJ2-1, is DAGVTQSPTHLIKTRGQQVTLRCSPISGHKSVSWYQQVLGQGPQFIFQYYEKEERGRGNFPDRFSARQFPNYSSELNVNALLLGDSALYLCACREGLVYIEQFFGPGTRLTVL.

The count of this clone is one. The chain employs TRBV7-9 and TRBJ2-7; D is unresolved. The CDR3 covers 15 residues. Germline values: CDR1 SEHNR, CDR2 FQNEAQ (reference sequence). Trimming shortened V by 1 base and J by 0 bases, and 10 bases separated the two germline ends. CDR3 sequence: CASSLGALSSYEQYF. Written as DNA, the CDR3 is TGTGCCAGCAGCTTAGGCGCCTTAAGCTCCTACGAGCAGTACTTC.

This clone was counted between two and nine times. This chain links TRBV6-1 with TRBJ2-3, with D possibly being TRBD2 (6 bases). The germline CDR1 and CDR2 sequences are MNHNS and SASEGT. Between the trimmed V and J ends, which lost 7 bases and 6 bases, there was a span of 17 bases. CDR3 length: 14 amino acids. The CDR3 loop reads CASKASVRGDTQYF. DNA for the CDR3: TGTGCCAGCAAAGCTAGCGTCCGTGGGGATACGCAGTATTTT.

The chain links TRBV5-4 to TRBJ2-6; a possible D gene is TRBD2 (6 bases). V dropped 7 bases and J dropped 1 base, with 12 bases sitting between them. The germline CDR1 and CDR2 sequences are SGHNT and YYREEE (reference sequence). The CDR3 consists of 15 residues. The CDR3 coding sequence is TGTGCCAGCCGGGGTGGGGGGTCTGGGGCCAACGTCCTGACTTTC. Protein product: CASRGGGSGANVLTF.